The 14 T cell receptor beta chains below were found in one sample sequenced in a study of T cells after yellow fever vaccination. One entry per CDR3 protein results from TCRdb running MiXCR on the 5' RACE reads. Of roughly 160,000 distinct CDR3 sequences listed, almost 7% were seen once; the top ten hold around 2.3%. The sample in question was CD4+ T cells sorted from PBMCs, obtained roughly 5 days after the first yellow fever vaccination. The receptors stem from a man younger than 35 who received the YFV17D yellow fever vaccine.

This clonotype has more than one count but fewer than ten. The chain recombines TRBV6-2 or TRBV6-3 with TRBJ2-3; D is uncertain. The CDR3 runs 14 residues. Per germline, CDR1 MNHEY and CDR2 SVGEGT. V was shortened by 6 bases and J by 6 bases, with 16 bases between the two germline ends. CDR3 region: CASRLGRILDTQYF. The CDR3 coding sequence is TGTGCCAGCAGGTTGGGCCGGATTCTCGATACGCAGTATTTT.

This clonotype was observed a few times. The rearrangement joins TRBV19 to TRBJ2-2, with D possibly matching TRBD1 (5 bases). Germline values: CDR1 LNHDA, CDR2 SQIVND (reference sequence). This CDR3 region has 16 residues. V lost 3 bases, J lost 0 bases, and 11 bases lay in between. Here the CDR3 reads CASSIVAGPNTGELFF. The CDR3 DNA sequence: TGTGCCAGTAGTATTGTGGCAGGGCCGAACACCGGGGAGCTGTTTTTT.

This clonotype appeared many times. The CDR3 is CASSLVLQVGYTF. The CDR3 region has the DNA TGCGCCAGCAGCTTGGTCCTACAGGTCGGCTACACCTTC. The chain has TRBV5-1 and TRBJ1-2; D possibly corresponds to TRBD1 (5 bases). The CDR3 totals 13 residues. The V and J ends lost 0 bases and 8 bases respectively, with 11 bases between them. The germline gives CDR1 SGHRS, CDR2 YFSETQ.

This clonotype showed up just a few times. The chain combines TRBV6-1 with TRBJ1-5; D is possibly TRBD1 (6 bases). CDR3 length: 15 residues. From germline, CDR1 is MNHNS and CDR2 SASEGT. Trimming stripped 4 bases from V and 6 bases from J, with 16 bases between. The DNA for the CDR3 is TGTGCCAGCAGTGCCGGGCAGGGGTTGAGTCAGCCCCAGCATTTT. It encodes CASSAGQGLSQPQHF.

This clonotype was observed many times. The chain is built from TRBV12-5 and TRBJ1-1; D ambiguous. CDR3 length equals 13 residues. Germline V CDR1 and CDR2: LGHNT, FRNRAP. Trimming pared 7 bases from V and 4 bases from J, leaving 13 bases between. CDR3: CASALGVFTEAFF. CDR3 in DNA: TGTGCTAGTGCCCTCGGAGTTTTCACTGAAGCTTTCTTT.

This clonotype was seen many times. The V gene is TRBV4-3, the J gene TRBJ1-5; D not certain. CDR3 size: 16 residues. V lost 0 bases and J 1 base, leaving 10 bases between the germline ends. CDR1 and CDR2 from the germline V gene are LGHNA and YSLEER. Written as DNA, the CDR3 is TGCGCCAGCAGCCAAGATATCCAGAGAAGCAATCAGCCCCAGCATTTT. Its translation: CASSQDIQRSNQPQHF.

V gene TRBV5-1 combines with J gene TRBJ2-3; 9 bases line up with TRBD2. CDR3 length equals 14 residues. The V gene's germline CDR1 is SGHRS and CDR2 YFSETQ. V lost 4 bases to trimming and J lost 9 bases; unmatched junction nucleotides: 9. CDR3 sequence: CASSLIGSGGTQYF. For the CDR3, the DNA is TGCGCCAGCAGCCTAATAGGTAGCGGGGGAACGCAGTATTTT.

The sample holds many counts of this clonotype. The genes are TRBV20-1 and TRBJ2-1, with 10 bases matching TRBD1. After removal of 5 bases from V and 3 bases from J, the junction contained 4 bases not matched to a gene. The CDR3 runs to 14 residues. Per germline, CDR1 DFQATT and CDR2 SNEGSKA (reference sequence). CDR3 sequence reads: CSAAGTGVYNEQFF. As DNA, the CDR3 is TGCAGTGCTGCCGGGACAGGGGTCTACAATGAGCAGTTCTTC.

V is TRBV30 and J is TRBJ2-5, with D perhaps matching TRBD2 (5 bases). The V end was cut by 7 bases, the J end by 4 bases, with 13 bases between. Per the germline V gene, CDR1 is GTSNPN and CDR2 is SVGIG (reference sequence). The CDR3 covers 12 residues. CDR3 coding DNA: TGTGCCTTTGGACTGGGTGGAGAGACCCAGTACTTC. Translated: CAFGLGGETQYF.

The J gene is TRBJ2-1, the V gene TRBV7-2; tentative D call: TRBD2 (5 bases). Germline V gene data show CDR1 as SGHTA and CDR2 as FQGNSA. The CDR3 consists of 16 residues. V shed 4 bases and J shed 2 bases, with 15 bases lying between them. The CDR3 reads CASSSPPGRAYNEQFF. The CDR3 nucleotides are TGTGCCAGCAGCTCACCCCCTGGGCGGGCCTACAATGAGCAGTTCTTC.

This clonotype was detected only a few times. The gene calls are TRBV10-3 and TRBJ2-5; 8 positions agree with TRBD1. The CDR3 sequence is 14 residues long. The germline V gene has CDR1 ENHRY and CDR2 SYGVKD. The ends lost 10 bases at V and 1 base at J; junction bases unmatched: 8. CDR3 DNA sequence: TGTGCCAGCGGACAGGGCGAGGTCCAAGAGACCCAGTACTTC. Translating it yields CASGQGEVQETQYF.

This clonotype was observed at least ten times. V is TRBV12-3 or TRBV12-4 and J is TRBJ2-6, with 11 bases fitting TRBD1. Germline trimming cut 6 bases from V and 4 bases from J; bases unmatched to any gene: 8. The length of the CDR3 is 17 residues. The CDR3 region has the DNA TGTGCCAGCAGAAGCGGACAGGGGGCGTCCGGGGCCAACGTCCTGACTTTC. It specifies CASRSGQGASGANVLTF.

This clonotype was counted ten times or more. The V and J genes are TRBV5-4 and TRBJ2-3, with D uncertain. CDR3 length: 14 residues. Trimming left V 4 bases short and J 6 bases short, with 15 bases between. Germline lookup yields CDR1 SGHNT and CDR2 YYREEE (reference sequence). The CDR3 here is CASSPRAQGDTQYF. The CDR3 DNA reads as TGTGCCAGCAGCCCACGGGCTCAAGGGGATACGCAGTATTTT.

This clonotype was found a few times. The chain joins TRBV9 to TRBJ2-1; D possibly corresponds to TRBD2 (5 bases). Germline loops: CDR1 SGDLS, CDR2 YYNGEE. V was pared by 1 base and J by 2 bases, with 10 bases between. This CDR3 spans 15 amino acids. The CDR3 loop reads CASSVFPGTYNEQFF. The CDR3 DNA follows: TGTGCCAGCAGCGTATTTCCGGGAACCTACAATGAGCAGTTCTTC.